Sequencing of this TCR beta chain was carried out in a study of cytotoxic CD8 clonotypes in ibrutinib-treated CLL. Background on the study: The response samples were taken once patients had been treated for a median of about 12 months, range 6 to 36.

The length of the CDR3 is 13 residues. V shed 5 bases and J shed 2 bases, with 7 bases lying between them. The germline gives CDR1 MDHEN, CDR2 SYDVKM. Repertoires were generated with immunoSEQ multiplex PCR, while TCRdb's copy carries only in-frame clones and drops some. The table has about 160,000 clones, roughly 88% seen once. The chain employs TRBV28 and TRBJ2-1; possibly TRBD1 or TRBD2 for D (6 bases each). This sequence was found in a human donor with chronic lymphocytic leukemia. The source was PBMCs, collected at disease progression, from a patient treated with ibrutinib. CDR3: CASSRGAYNEQFF. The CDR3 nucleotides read TGTGCCAGCAGTAGGGGGGCCTACAATGAGCAGTTCTTC.